This is a list of T cell receptor beta chains from one sample in a study of metastatic and nonmetastatic thyroid tumors. MiXCR re-clonotyped the PCR reads for TCRdb. The data show 7,800 or so clones, around 20% seen once. Sequencing was done on a sample of adjacent normal tissue. These receptors originate from a female donor with papillary thyroid cancer or a benign thyroid nodule (not recorded which). Some clones in this sample may be carry-over from other donors' samples. The CDR3 runs from the conserved cysteine through the conserved F or W. D genes are given only for firm matches. A clone size is listed for some rows: how often the clone was seen (once, few, many), or a class if it is expanded.

clone_size j_call v_call d_call cdr3_aa cdr3_nt
NA TRBJ1-2 TRBV20-1 NA CSAQVPAIDGYTF TGCAGTGCACAGGTTCCAGCTATTGATGGCTACACCTTC
medium-sized TRBJ2-7 TRBV6-1 NA CASSEGPRYEQYF TGTGCCAGCAGTGAGGGTCCCAGGTACGAGCAGTACTTC
many TRBJ2-3 TRBV28 NA CASSLVLGASTDTQYF TGTGCCAGCAGTTTAGTCCTGGGTGCTAGCACAGATACGCAGTATTTT
few TRBJ2-1 TRBV5-8 NA CASSFETAHNEQFF TGTGCCAGCAGCTTCGAGACAGCTCACAATGAGCAGTTCTTC
medium-sized TRBJ2-5 TRBV5-1 TRBD2 CASSLEASGGVIQETQYF TGCGCCAGCAGCCTGGAGGCTAGCGGGGGCGTTATTCAAGAGACCCAGTACTTC
few TRBJ2-1 TRBV6-1 TRBD2 CASSEWASGHNEQFF TGTGCCAGCAGTGAATGGGCTAGCGGACACAATGAGCAGTTCTTC
many TRBJ1-4 TRBV5-1 NA CASSFSNEKLFF TGCGCCAGCAGCTTTTCGAATGAAAAACTGTTTTTT
medium-sized TRBJ2-7 TRBV6-1 TRBD2 CASREVAGAYEQYF TGTGCCAGCAGGGAGGTAGCGGGGGCCTACGAGCAGTACTTC
medium-sized TRBJ1-1 TRBV19 TRBD1 CASRWSDRGNKGEAFF TGTGCCAGTAGATGGTCGGACAGGGGAAATAAGGGTGAAGCTTTCTTT
once TRBJ2-7 TRBV5-4 NA CGSIGGGRNYEQYF TGCGGCAGCATCGGGGGAGGTCGGAACTACGAGCAGTACTTC
medium-sized TRBJ1-1 TRBV12-3/TRBV12-4 NA CASSFSNTEAFF TGTGCCAGCAGTTTCTCGAACACTGAAGCTTTCTTT
many TRBJ2-1 TRBV3-1 NA CASSQSRGLYNEQFF TGTGCCAGCAGCCAATCCCGGGGGCTTTACAATGAGCAGTTCTTC
large TRBJ2-7 TRBV20-1 NA CSASRDQVSSYEQYF TGCAGTGCTAGCAGGGATCAGGTTAGCTCCTACGAGCAGTACTTC
many TRBJ1-2 TRBV10-2 NA CASRGPYGYTF TGCGCCAGCAGAGGGCCCTATGGCTACACCTTC
NA TRBJ1-5 TRBV11-2 TRBD1 CASSTTPGGHSNQPQHF TGTGCCAGCAGCACGACCCCAGGGGGCCATAGCAATCAGCCCCAACATTTT
few TRBJ2-1 TRBV20-1 TRBD2 CSAPLAGLYEQFF TGCAGTGCTCCCCTAGCGGGACTCTATGAGCAGTTCTTC
medium-sized TRBJ2-1 TRBV9 TRBD2 CASSPRLAGDYNEQFF TGTGCCAGCAGCCCTCGACTAGCGGGGGATTACAATGAGCAGTTCTTC
medium-sized TRBJ2-7 TRBV5-1 NA CASSSDSTRREQYF TGCGCCAGCAGCTCTGACTCGACCCGCCGCGAGCAGTACTTC
NA TRBJ2-3 TRBV28 NA CASSFPWGDTQYF TGTGCCAGCAGTTTTCCATGGGGGGACACGCAGTATTTT
medium-sized TRBJ2-1 TRBV9 NA CASSVAPAGPSYNEQFF TGTGCCAGCAGCGTAGCTCCAGCGGGTCCCTCCTACAATGAGCAGTTCTTC
NA TRBJ1-2 TRBV4-3 NA CASSQDGGYGYGYTF TGCGCCAGCAGCCAAGATGGAGGGTACGGCTATGGCTACACCTTC
few TRBJ2-3 TRBV4-2 NA CASSRYFGDTQYF TGTGCCAGCAGTAGATACTTCGGGGATACGCAGTATTTT
NA TRBJ2-5 TRBV12-3/TRBV12-4 TRBD2 CASIPLTSRKTKYF TGTGCCAGCATTCCTCTGACTAGCCGAAAGACCAAGTACTTC
medium-sized TRBJ2-1 TRBV28 NA CASSRSSGDEQFF TGTGCCAGCAGTCGAAGTTCGGGGGATGAGCAGTTCTTC
many TRBJ1-1 TRBV12-3/TRBV12-4 NA CASSLQAGNTEAFF TGTGCCAGCAGTTTACAGGCCGGCAACACTGAAGCTTTCTTT
few TRBJ2-7 TRBV27 NA CASSEGLLYEQYF TGTGCCAGCAGCGAGGGCCTCCTCTACGAGCAGTACTTC
many TRBJ2-7 TRBV11-2 NA CASSLEGRWVRSYEQYF TGTGCCAGCAGCTTAGAGGGCCGGTGGGTTCGGTCCTACGAGCAGTACTTC
medium-sized TRBJ2-7 TRBV5-6 TRBD2 CASSLGLAGVYEQYF TGTGCCAGCAGCCTGGGACTAGCGGGGGTCTACGAGCAGTACTTC
medium-sized TRBJ2-3 TRBV20-1 TRBD2 CSARDRFGTSGPTDTQYF TGCAGTGCTAGAGATCGTTTCGGGACTAGCGGCCCCACAGATACGCAGTATTTT
medium-sized TRBJ1-2 TRBV6-1 NA CASSEALQGSYGYTF TGTGCCAGCAGTGAAGCGCTTCAGGGGTCCTATGGCTACACCTTC
medium-sized TRBJ2-2 TRBV7-9 TRBD2 CASSLGVGLAENTGELFF TGTGCCAGCAGCTTAGGGGTGGGACTAGCGGAAAACACCGGAGAGCTGTTTTTT
medium-sized TRBJ1-2 TRBV7-2 NA CASSWGVANYGYTF TGTGCCAGCAGCTGGGGGGTGGCTAACTATGGCTACACCTTC
NA TRBJ2-7 TRBV5-1 TRBD2 CASSNRGGPSEQYF TGCGCCAGCAGTAATCGCGGGGGGCCCAGTGAGCAGTACTTC
medium-sized TRBJ1-1 TRBV10-3 NA CAIRGGQGEAFF TGTGCCATCAGAGGTGGGCAGGGTGAAGCTTTCTTT
many TRBJ1-3 TRBV3-1 NA CASSQGGTGNTIYF TGTGCCAGCAGCCAAGGTGGGACTGGAAACACCATATATTTT
many TRBJ1-2 TRBV19 TRBD1 CASSIPRQGGYYGYTF TGTGCCAGTAGTATCCCCCGACAGGGTGGATACTATGGCTACACCTTC
medium-sized TRBJ1-1 TRBV6-1 TRBD1 CASSRDNRGTEAFF TGTGCCAGCAGTCGGGATAACAGGGGGACTGAAGCTTTCTTT
medium-sized TRBJ1-1 TRBV18 TRBD1 CASSPDRVEAFF TGTGCCAGCTCGCCGGACAGGGTTGAAGCTTTCTTT
many TRBJ2-1 TRBV6-4 NA CASSEEGESYNEQFF TGTGCCAGCAGTGAGGAGGGGGAGTCCTACAATGAGCAGTTCTTC
medium-sized TRBJ1-2 TRBV20-1 NA CSARDGDNYGYTF TGCAGTGCTAGAGATGGGGACAACTATGGCTACACCTTC
medium-sized TRBJ1-5 TRBV20-1 TRBD1 CSARDDRGEWQPQHF TGCAGTGCTAGAGATGACAGGGGGGAATGGCAGCCCCAGCATTTT
many TRBJ2-5 TRBV9 NA CASSVEGQKGETQYF TGTGCCAGCAGCGTAGAAGGACAGAAGGGAGAGACCCAGTACTTC
NA TRBJ2-2 TRBV20-1 TRBD2 CSARDSSGRSPGELFF TGCAGTGCTAGAGATTCGAGCGGGAGGTCCCCCGGGGAGCTGTTTTTT
NA TRBJ1-6 TRBV7-7 TRBD1 CASSSGTGGNSPLHF TGTGCCAGCAGCTCAGGGACAGGGGGCAATTCACCCCTCCACTTT
medium-sized TRBJ2-2 TRBV9 NA CASSVEPAALGTGELFF TGTGCCAGCAGCGTAGAACCAGCAGCGCTGGGGACCGGGGAGCTGTTTTTT
many TRBJ2-4 TRBV6-6 NA CASSYPERVAKNIQYF TGTGCCAGCAGTTACCCGGAGAGGGTAGCCAAAAACATTCAGTACTTC